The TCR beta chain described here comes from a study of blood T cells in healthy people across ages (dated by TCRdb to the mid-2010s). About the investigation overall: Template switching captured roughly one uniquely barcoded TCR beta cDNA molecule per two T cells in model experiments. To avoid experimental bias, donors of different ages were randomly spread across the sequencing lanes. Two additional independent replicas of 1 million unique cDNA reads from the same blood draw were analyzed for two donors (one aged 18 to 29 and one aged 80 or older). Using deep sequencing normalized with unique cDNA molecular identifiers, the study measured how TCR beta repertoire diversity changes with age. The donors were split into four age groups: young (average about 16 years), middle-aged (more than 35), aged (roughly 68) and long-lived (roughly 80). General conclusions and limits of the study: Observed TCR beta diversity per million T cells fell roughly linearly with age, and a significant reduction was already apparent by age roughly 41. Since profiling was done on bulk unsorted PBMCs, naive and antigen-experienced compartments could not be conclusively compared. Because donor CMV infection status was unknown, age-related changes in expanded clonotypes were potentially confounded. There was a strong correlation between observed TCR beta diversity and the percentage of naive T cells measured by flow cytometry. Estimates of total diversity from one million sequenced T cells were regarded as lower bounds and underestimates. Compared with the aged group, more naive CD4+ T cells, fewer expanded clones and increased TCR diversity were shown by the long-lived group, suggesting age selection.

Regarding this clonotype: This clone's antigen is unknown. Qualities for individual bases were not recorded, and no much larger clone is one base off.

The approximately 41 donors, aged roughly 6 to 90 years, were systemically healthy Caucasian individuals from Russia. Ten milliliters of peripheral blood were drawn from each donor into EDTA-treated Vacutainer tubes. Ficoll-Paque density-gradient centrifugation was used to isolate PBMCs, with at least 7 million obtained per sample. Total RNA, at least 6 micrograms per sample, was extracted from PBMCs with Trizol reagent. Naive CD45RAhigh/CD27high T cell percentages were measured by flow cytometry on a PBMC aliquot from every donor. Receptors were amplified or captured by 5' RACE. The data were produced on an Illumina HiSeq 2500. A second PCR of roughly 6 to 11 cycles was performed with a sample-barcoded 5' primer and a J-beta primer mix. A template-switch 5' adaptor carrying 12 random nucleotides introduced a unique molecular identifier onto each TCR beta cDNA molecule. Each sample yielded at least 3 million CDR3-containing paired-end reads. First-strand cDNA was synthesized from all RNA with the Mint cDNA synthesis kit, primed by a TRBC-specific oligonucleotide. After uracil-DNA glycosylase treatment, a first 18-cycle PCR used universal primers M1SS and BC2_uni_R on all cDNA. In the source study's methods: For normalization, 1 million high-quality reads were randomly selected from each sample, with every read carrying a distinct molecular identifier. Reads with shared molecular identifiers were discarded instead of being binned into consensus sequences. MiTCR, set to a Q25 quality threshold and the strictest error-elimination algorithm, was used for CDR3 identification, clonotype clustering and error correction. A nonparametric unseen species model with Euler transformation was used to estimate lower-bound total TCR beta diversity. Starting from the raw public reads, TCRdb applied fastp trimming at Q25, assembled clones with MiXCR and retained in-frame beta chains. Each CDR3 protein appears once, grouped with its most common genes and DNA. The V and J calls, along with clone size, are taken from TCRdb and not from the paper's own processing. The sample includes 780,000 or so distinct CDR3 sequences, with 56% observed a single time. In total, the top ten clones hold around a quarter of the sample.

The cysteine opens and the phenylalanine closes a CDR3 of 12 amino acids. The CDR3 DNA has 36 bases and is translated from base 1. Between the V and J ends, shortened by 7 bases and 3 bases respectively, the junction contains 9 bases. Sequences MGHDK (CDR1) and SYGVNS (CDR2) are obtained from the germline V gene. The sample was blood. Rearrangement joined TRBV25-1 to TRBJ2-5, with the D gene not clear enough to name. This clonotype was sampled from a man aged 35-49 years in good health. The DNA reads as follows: TGTGCCAGCAATCGGATAGAAGAGACCCAGTACTTC. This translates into CASNRIEETQYF. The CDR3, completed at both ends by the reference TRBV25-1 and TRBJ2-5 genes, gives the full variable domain EADIYQTPRYLVIGTGKKITLECSQTMGHDKMYWYQQDPGMELHLIHYSYGVNSTEKGDLSSESTVSRIRTEHFPLTLESARPSHTSQYLCASNRIEETQYFGPGTRLLVL.